Each of the 10 T cell receptor beta chains below was sequenced from the same sample in a study of T cells in Graves' hyperthyroidism and ophthalmopathy. The source material, RNA transcripts, was used to amplify TCR beta CDR3 regions. Researchers ran a first-round RT-PCR on the TCR CDR3 using the HTBI primer set. TCRdb processed the multiplex PCR reads anew with MiXCR; each CDR3 protein has one entry. The table records roughly 330,000 distinct CDR3 sequences, approximately 16% of them present only once. Sequencing was carried out using blood. These receptors all stem from a man younger than 40 with Graves' hyperthyroidism.

The CDR3 coding sequence is TGTGCCAGCAGCCCCCAGGGGATCAATCAGCCCCAGCATTTT. Its protein is CASSPQGINQPQHF. The chain uses TRBV7-9 and TRBJ1-5; D may be TRBD1 (6 bases). From germline, CDR1 is SEHNR and CDR2 FQNEAQ (reference sequence). Trimming shortened V by 5 bases and J by 3 bases, and 11 bases separated the two germline ends. This CDR3 spans 14 amino acids. The full variable domain, with the rest looked up from reference TRBV7-9 and TRBJ1-5, is DTGVSQNPRHKITKRGQNVTFRCDPISEHNRLYWYRQTLGQGPEFLTYFQNEAQLEKSRLLSDRFSAERPKGSFSTLEIQRTEQGDSAMYLCASSPQGINQPQHFGDGTRLSIL.

This chain connects TRBV15 to TRBJ2-7, with 10 nucleotides matching TRBD2. V shed 2 bases, J shed 5 bases, and the junction held 6 bases outside the gene matches. The CDR3 is made up of 15 amino acids. CDR1 and CDR2 from the germline V gene are LNHNV and YYDKDF (reference sequence). The chain's CDR3 is CATSRSVLAGDEQYF. The CDR3 coding sequence is TGTGCCACCAGCAGATCGGTTCTAGCGGGAGACGAGCAGTACTTC.

This clonotype was seen at least ten times. The chain's CDR3 is CASSLYGADSEAFF. DNA for the CDR3: TGCGCCAGCAGCTTGTACGGAGCGGACAGTGAAGCTTTCTTT. The rearrangement joins TRBV5-1 to TRBJ1-1; possibly TRBD1 for D (6 bases). The germline V and J ends were trimmed by 1 base and 7 bases, with 14 bases remaining between them. The length of the CDR3 is 14 residues. Germline loops: CDR1 SGHRS, CDR2 YFSETQ.

A note on this clonotype: The germline gene is not matched at one end of the junction; a read error may be the cause. The chain employs TRBV7-9 and TRBJ1-5, with 8 bases lining up with TRBD1. Germline V gives CDR1 SEHNR, CDR2 FQNEAQ (reference sequence). This CDR3 has 16 residues. CDR3 in amino acids: CDSSTSQGALSQPQHF. The CDR3 nucleotides are TGTGACAGCAGCACCAGTCAGGGGGCTCTCAGTCAGCCCCAGCATTTT.

This clonotype was seen repeatedly, ten times or more. The chain is built from TRBV13 and TRBJ2-7; a possible D gene is TRBD1 (6 bases). Germline lookup yields CDR1 PRHDT and CDR2 FYEKMQ (reference sequence). Trimming stripped 5 bases from V and 1 base from J, with 12 bases between. The CDR3 sequence is 14 residues long. This CDR3 reads CASSTRDTSYEQYF. The CDR3 nucleotides read TGTGCCAGCAGCACCCGGGACACTTCCTACGAGCAGTACTTC.

This clonotype was seen repeatedly, ten times or more. The rearrangement uses TRBV3-1 and TRBJ1-2; tentatively, D is TRBD1 (6 bases). This CDR3 has 14 amino acids. Germline V CDR1 and CDR2: LGHDT, YNNKEL (reference sequence). Trimming stripped 0 bases from V and 7 bases from J, with 12 bases between. The CDR3 region is CASSQEGAGSGYTF. CDR3 coding DNA: TGTGCCAGCAGCCAAGAGGGGGCGGGTAGTGGCTACACCTTC.

This clonotype appeared once. V usage is TRBV19 and J usage is TRBJ2-6; TRBD1 is a possible D gene (6 bases). The V end was cut by 3 bases, the J end by 0 bases, with 9 bases between. CDR1 and CDR2 (germline): LNHDA, SQIVND (reference sequence). The CDR3 consists of 16 residues. CDR3 nucleotide sequence: TGTGCCAGTAGTATCGAGGGGGTCTCTGGGGCCAACGTCCTGACTTTC. Protein: CASSIEGVSGANVLTF.

The table lists this clonotype with a few counts. The genes are TRBV20-1 and TRBJ1-5; unclear D gene. Deletions cut 5 bases from V and 4 bases from J, with 15 bases between. Germline lookup yields CDR1 DFQATT and CDR2 SNEGSKA (reference sequence). The CDR3 runs to 14 residues. CDR3 DNA: TGCAGTGCTGGCCCCCTACAGCTTAATCAGCCCCAGCATTTT. Its protein is CSAGPLQLNQPQHF.

This clonotype came up a few times. This chain joins TRBV5-1 and TRBJ2-3, with 7 nucleotides matching TRBD2. V was pared by 2 bases and J by 4 bases, with 7 bases of the junction left unmatched. The germline CDR1 and CDR2 sequences are SGHRS and YFSETQ. This CDR3 has 15 residues. The CDR3 DNA is TGCGCCAGCAGCTTTTCGGGGGGAGCGGCAGATACGCAGTATTTT. Residues: CASSFSGGAADTQYF.

The table lists this clonotype with many counts. The rearrangement links TRBV28 to TRBJ2-1; TRBD2 might be the D (5 bases). V lost 3 bases, J lost 3 bases, and 9 bases lay in between. CDR3 length: 14 amino acids. CDR1 and CDR2 from the germline V gene are MDHEN and SYDVKM. As DNA, the CDR3 is TGTGCCAGCAGTTTTAGCGCCCTCTACAATGAGCAGTTCTTC. Its translation: CASSFSALYNEQFF.